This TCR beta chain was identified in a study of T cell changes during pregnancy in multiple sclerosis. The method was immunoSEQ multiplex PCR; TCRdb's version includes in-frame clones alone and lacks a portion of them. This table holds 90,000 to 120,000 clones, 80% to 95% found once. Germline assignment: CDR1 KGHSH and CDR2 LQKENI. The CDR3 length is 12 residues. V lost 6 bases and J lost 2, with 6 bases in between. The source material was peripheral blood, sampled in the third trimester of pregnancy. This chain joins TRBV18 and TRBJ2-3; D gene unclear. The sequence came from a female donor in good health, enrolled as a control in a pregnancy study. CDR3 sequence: CASSANTDTQYF. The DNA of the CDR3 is TGTGCCAGCTCGGCAAACACAGATACGCAGTATTTT.